The 8 T cell receptor beta chains below were found in one sample sequenced in a study of T cells after yellow fever vaccination (dated by TCRdb to the late 2010s). The library was prepared using 5' RACE. The instrument given in TCRdb is Illumina HiSeq 2500. Starting from the raw public reads, TCRdb applied fastp trimming at Q25, assembled clones with MiXCR and retained in-frame beta chains. For every CDR3 protein sequence, its rows merge into one entry that carries the most common genes and DNA. Recorded for this sample are around 230,000 distinct CDR3 sequences; around 6.7% of them occurred a single time. The leading ten clones occupy 1% to 1.2% of the sample. What the treatment or condition label conveys for this sample: live attenuated yellow fever vaccine strain. The specimen comprised CD4+ T cells sorted from PBMCs, sampled on the day of the yellow fever booster vaccination. These receptors originate from a man aged 25 to 40 who received the YFV17D yellow fever vaccine.

A remark on this clonotype: Germline and junction disagree at one end, which may indicate a read error. The chain couples TRBV20-1 to TRBJ1-3; D is undetermined. CDR1 DFQATT and CDR2 SNEGSKA come from the germline V gene (reference sequence). The CDR3 extends over 17 amino acids. CDR3 DNA sequence: TGCTGTGCTAGACCCCCTATAGGTAGTGTGGCTGGAAACACCATATATTTT. It yields the protein CCARPPIGSVAGNTIYF.

At least ten counts were recorded for this clonotype. The chain is built from TRBV7-2 and TRBJ2-7; tentative D call: TRBD2 (5 bases). CDR1 and CDR2 from the germline V gene are SGHTA and FQGNSA. The CDR3 has 14 residues. Trimming shortened V by 5 bases and J by 3 bases, and 14 bases separated the two germline ends. The chain's CDR3 is CASSRAVEGYEQYF. CDR3 nucleotides: TGTGCCAGCAGCCGAGCGGTCGAGGGCTACGAGCAGTACTTC.

The J gene is TRBJ2-2, the V gene TRBV7-3; D is unresolved. CDR3 length: 16 residues. Trimming took 1 base from V and 0 from J, leaving 9 bases between them. CDR1 is SGHTA, CDR2 FQGTGA, per germline. In nucleotides, the CDR3 is TGTGCCAGCAGCTTAAACGGCGCCTCGAACACCGGGGAGCTGTTTTTT. Its protein product is CASSLNGASNTGELFF.

The V and J genes are TRBV5-6 and TRBJ2-7; no clear D. The CDR3 consists of 15 residues. V lost 4 bases and J lost 5, with 19 bases in between. Germline CDR1 SGHDT, CDR2 YYEEEE. The CDR3 DNA follows: TGTGCCAGCAGCATCCAATGGACCGGCCCCAACGAGCAGTACTTC. Protein product: CASSIQWTGPNEQYF.

This clonotype came up a few times. The rearrangement joins TRBV15 to TRBJ1-1; D not certain. The V gene lost 1 base and the J gene lost 4 bases, with 4 bases spanning the gap. The CDR3 spans 12 residues. Germline V gene sequence: CDR1 LNHNV, CDR2 YYDKDF (reference sequence). CDR3 region: CATSRAATEAFF. CDR3 coding DNA: TGTGCCACCAGCAGAGCAGCCACTGAAGCTTTCTTT.

In its sample, this clonotype was seen many times. The V call is TRBV5-6, the J call TRBJ2-5; the D is unclear. The V and J ends lost 6 bases and 2 bases respectively, with 11 bases between them. Germline loops: CDR1 SGHDT, CDR2 YYEEEE. This CDR3 has 13 residues. CDR3 DNA: TGTGCCAGCACCCTTGGGTGGCAAGAGACCCAGTACTTC. It encodes CASTLGWQETQYF. The full variable domain, rest sourced from reference TRBV5-6 and TRBJ2-5, is DAGVTQSPTHLIKTRGQQVTLRCSPKSGHDTVSWYQQALGQGPQFIFQYYEEEERQRGNFPDRFSGHQFPNYSSELNVNALLLGDSALYLCASTLGWQETQYFGPGTRLLVL.

This clonotype was seen once. The chain's CDR3 is CASSNTGTEAFF. Here the CDR3 DNA reads TGTGCCAGCTCAAATACAGGCACTGAAGCTTTCTTT. V and J are TRBV18 and TRBJ1-1, with D perhaps TRBD1 (5 bases). Germline V CDR1 and CDR2: KGHSH, LQKENI. Trimming stripped 5 bases from V and 4 bases from J, with 8 bases between. The CDR3 is made up of 12 amino acids.

This clonotype was recorded at least ten times. This chain connects TRBV11-2 to TRBJ2-1; weak D call: TRBD2 (6 bases). CDR1 and CDR2 (germline): SGHAT, FQNNGV. The CDR3 is 13 residues long. The ends were cut back, 7 bases at V and 8 bases at J, with 15 bases in the middle. CDR3 nucleotide sequence: TGTGCCAGCAAGCCGGGCGGGAACCATGAGCAGTTCTTC. Translated: CASKPGGNHEQFF.